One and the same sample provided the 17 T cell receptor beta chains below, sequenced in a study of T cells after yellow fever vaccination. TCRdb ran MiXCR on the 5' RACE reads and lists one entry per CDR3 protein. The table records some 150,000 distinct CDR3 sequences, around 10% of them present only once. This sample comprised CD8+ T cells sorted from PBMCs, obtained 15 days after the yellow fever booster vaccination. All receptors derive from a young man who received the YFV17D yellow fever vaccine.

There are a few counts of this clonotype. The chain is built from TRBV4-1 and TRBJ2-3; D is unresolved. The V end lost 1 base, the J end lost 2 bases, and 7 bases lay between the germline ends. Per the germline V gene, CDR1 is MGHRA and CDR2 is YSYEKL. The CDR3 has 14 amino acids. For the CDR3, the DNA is TGCGCCAGCAGCCAAGCAGAACTCACAGATACGCAGTATTTT. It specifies CASSQAELTDTQYF.

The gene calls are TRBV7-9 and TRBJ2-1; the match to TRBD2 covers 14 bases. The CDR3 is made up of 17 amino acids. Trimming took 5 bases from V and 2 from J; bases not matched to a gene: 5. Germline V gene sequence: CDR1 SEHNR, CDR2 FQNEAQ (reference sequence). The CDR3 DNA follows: TGTGCCAGCAGCCGGACTAGCGGGGGGTCGGCCTACAATGAGCAGTTCTTC. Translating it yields CASSRTSGGSAYNEQFF.

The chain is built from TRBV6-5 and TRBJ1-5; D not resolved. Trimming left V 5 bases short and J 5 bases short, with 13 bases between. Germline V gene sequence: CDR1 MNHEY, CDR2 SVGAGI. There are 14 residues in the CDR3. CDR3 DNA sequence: TGTGCCAGCAGTCCCCGAGTTCGGGATCAGCCCCAGCATTTT. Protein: CASSPRVRDQPQHF.

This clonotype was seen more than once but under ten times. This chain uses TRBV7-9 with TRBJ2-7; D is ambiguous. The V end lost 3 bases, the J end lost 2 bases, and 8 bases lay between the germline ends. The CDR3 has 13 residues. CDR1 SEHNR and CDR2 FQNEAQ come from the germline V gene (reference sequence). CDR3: CASSFPGAYEQYV. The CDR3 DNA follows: TGTGCCAGCAGCTTTCCAGGAGCCTACGAGCAGTACGTC.

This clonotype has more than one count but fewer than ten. The CDR3 DNA follows: TGTGCCAGCAGTCCGGAGACAGGGCCGGACGAGCAGTACTTC. Translation: CASSPETGPDEQYF. The gene calls are TRBV6-1 and TRBJ2-7; 7 positions match TRBD1. Per germline, CDR1 MNHNS and CDR2 SASEGT. CDR3 length: 14 residues. V was pared by 5 bases and J by 5 bases, with 9 bases of the junction left unmatched.

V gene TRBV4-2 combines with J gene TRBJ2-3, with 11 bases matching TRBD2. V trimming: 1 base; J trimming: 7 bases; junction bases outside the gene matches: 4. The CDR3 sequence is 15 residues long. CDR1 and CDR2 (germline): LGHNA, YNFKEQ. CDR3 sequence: CASSQVAGGMNTQYF. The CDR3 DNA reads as TGTGCCAGCAGCCAAGTAGCGGGGGGGATGAATACGCAGTATTTT.

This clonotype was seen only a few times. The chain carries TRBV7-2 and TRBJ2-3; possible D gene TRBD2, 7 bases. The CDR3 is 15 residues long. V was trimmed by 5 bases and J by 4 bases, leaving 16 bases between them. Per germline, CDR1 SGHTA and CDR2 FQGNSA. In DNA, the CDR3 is TGTGCCAGCAGCACTCGGGGGGCTAGGGCAGATACGCAGTATTTT. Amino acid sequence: CASSTRGARADTQYF. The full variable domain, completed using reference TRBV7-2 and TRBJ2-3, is GAGVSQSPSNKVTEKGKDVELRCDPISGHTALYWYRQSLGQGLEFLIYFQGNSAPDKSGLPSDRFSAERTGGSVSTLTIQRTQQEDSAVYLCASSTRGARADTQYFGPGTRLTVL.

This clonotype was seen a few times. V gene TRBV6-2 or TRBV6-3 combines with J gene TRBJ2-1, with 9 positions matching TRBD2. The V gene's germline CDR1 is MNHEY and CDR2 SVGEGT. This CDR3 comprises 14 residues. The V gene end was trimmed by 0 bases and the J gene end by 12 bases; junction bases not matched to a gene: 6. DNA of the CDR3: TGTGCCAGCAGTTACTCGGGCGGGGGGGCCCGGCAGTTCTTC. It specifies CASSYSGGGARQFF.

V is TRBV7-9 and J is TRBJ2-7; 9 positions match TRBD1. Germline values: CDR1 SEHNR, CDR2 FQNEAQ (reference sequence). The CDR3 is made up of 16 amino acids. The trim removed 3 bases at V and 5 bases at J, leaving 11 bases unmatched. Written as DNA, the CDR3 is TGTGCCAGCAGCTTTGGTGCCAGGACAGGGGTTAACGAGCAGTACGTC. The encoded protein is CASSFGARTGVNEQYV.

The CDR3 protein is CASSFGRDYGYTF. The CDR3 DNA follows: TGTGCCAGCAGTTTCGGACGGGACTATGGCTACACCTTC. The chain combines TRBV27 with TRBJ1-2; no clear D. The CDR3 is made up of 13 amino acids. Deletions cut 3 bases from V and 3 bases from J, with 8 bases between. Germline V CDR1 and CDR2: MNHEY, SMNVEV (reference sequence).

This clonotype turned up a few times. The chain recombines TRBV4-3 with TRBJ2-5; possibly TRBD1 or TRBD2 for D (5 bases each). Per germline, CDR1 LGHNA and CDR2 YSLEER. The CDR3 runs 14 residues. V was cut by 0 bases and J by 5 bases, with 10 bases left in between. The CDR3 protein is CASSQEEGFETQYF. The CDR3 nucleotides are TGCGCCAGCAGCCAAGAAGAGGGGTTTGAGACCCAGTACTTC.

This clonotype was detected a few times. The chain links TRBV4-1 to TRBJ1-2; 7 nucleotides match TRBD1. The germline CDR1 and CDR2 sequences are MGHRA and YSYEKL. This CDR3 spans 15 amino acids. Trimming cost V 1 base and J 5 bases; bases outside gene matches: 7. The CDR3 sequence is CASSQGKTGSYGYTF. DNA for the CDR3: TGCGCCAGCAGCCAAGGGAAGACAGGGTCATATGGCTACACCTTC.

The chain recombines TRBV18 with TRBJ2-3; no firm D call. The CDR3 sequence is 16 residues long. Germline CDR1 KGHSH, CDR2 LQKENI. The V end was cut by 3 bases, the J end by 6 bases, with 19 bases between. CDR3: CASSPTRTARRDTQYF. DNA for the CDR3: TGTGCCAGCTCACCGACCCGGACGGCACGACGTGATACGCAGTATTTT.

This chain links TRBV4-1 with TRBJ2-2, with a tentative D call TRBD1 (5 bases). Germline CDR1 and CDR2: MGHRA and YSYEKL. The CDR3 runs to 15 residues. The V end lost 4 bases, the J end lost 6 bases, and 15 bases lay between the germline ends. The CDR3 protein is CASSLDAEGAGELFF. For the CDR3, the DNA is TGCGCCAGCAGCCTCGACGCGGAAGGGGCCGGGGAGCTGTTTTTT.

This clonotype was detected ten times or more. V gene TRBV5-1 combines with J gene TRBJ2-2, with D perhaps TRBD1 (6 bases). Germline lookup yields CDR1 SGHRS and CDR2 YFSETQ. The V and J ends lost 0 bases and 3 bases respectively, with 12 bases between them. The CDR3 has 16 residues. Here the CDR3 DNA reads TGCGCCAGCAGCTTGGATGGGGGCGCGTACACCGGGGAGCTGTTTTTT. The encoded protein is CASSLDGGAYTGELFF.

CDR3 sequence reads: CASREAGGKDTQYF. DNA of the CDR3: TGTGCCAGCAGAGAGGCAGGAGGGAAAGATACGCAGTATTTT. V gene TRBV12-3 or TRBV12-4 combines with J gene TRBJ2-3; tentatively, D is TRBD2 (6 bases). The CDR3 is 14 residues long. V was clipped by 6 bases and J by 5 bases, with 15 bases between them.

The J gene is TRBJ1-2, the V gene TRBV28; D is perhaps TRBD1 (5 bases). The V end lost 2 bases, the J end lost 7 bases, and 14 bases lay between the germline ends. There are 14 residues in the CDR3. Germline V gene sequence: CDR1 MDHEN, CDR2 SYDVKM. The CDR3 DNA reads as TGTGCCAGCAGTTTAAGCCCTCGGGGCCTTGGCTACACCTTC. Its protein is CASSLSPRGLGYTF.